These 13 T cell receptor beta chains came from one sample sequenced in a study of CD8 T cells in Susac syndrome. It was with random hexamers that roughly 0.45 to 1 ug RNA was reverse transcribed. TCRdb reanalysed the immunoSEQ multiplex PCR reads using MiXCR and keeps one entry per CDR3 protein. This sample carries about 150,000 distinct CDR3 sequences, around 95% of them seen once, and the ten largest clones take 0.14% to 0.15%. The sample was CD8+ T cells from PBMCs. Receptor source: a human donor with multiple sclerosis.

This sequence joins TRBV20-1 and TRBJ2-5, with a tentative D call TRBD2 (6 bases). Per the germline V gene, CDR1 is DFQATT and CDR2 is SNEGSKA (reference sequence). The CDR3 sequence is 15 residues long. Trimming stripped 0 bases from V and 2 bases from J, with 13 bases between. The DNA for the CDR3 is TGCAGTGCTAGAGAGTCTAGCGCCCTACAAGAGACCCAGTACTTC. Residues: CSARESSALQETQYF.

The rearrangement links TRBV4-1 to TRBJ2-5; D call uncertain. The CDR3 consists of 15 residues. The germline V and J ends were trimmed by 3 bases and 2 bases, with 13 bases remaining between them. CDR1 MGHRA and CDR2 YSYEKL come from the germline V gene. The CDR3 is CASSQAHNLQETQYF. CDR3 coding DNA: TGCGCCAGCAGCCAGGCTCACAATCTACAAGAGACCCAGTACTTC.

The V and J genes are TRBV5-1 and TRBJ2-5; perhaps TRBD1 as D (5 bases). Per the germline V gene, CDR1 is SGHRS and CDR2 is YFSETQ. The CDR3 runs to 14 residues. The V end lost 4 bases, the J end lost 1 base, and 11 bases lay between the germline ends. The CDR3 here is CASSATDLQETQYF. The CDR3 DNA follows: TGCGCCAGCAGCGCGACAGACCTCCAAGAGACCCAGTACTTC. Looking up the rest from reference TRBV5-1 and TRBJ2-5 gives the full variable domain: KAGVTQTPRYLIKTRGQQVTLSCSPISGHRSVSWYQQTPGQGLQFLFEYFSETQRNKGNFPGRFSGRQFSNSRSEMNVSTLELGDSALYLCASSATDLQETQYFGPGTRLLVL.

The gene calls are TRBV5-1 and TRBJ2-3; 8 nucleotides line up with TRBD1. The CDR3 is 18 residues long. CDR1 SGHRS and CDR2 YFSETQ come from the germline V gene. V lost 0 bases to trimming and J lost 0 bases; unmatched junction nucleotides: 9. The CDR3 nucleotides read TGCGCCAGCAGCTTGGCAATCAACAGGGGGGCTAGCACAGATACGCAGTATTTT. Its translation: CASSLAINRGASTDTQYF.

The sample holds a few counts of this clonotype. The rearrangement joins TRBV12-3 or TRBV12-4 to TRBJ2-7, with D uncertain. This CDR3 region has 11 residues. The V gene lost 3 bases and the J gene lost 5 bases, with 5 bases spanning the gap. The CDR3 DNA reads as TGTGCCAGCAGTTTTGGGGACGAGCAGTACGTC. Amino acid sequence: CASSFGDEQYV.

The chain has TRBV5-6 and TRBJ2-5, with TRBD2 matching 9 bases. CDR1 is SGHDT and CDR2 is YYEEEE in the germline V gene. The V gene end was trimmed by 4 bases and the J gene end by 1 base; junction bases not matched to a gene: 8. This CDR3 region has 16 residues. CDR3 region: CASSIRMTSGQETQYF. DNA of the CDR3: TGTGCCAGCAGCATAAGGATGACTAGCGGCCAAGAGACCCAGTACTTC. Full variable domain (rest looked up from reference TRBV5-6 and TRBJ2-5): DAGVTQSPTHLIKTRGQQVTLRCSPKSGHDTVSWYQQALGQGPQFIFQYYEEEERQRGNFPDRFSGHQFPNYSSELNVNALLLGDSALYLCASSIRMTSGQETQYFGPGTRLLVL.

This rearrangement joins TRBV20-1 to TRBJ1-6; maybe TRBD1 (5 bases). V was clipped by 3 bases and J by 6 bases, with 9 bases between them. This CDR3 contains 13 residues. Germline loops: CDR1 DFQATT, CDR2 SNEGSKA (reference sequence). The CDR3 spells CSASRVLNSPLHF. CDR3 in DNA: TGCAGTGCTAGCAGGGTCCTTAATTCACCCCTCCACTTT.

This rearrangement joins TRBV5-1 to TRBJ1-1, with D possibly matching TRBD1 (5 bases). The CDR3 runs 13 residues. CDR1 and CDR2 (germline): SGHRS, YFSETQ. Trimming took 4 bases from V and 5 from J, leaving 12 bases between them. DNA of the CDR3: TGCGCCAGCAGCCCGATGAAGGGGACTGAAGCTTTCTTT. This codes for CASSPMKGTEAFF.

The gene calls are TRBV9 and TRBJ2-6; TRBD1 aligns across 7 bases. The germline V gene has CDR1 SGDLS and CDR2 YYNGEE. The CDR3 extends over 16 amino acids. V gave up 2 bases and J gave up 4 bases; unmatched junction bases: 6. For the CDR3, the DNA is TGTGCCAGCAGCGTCGAGGGGGCAGGAGGGGCCAACGTCCTGACTTTC. Its protein product is CASSVEGAGGANVLTF.

This clonotype was recorded only once. The genes are TRBV29-1 and TRBJ2-7; a possible D gene is TRBD2 (5 bases). CDR3 length equals 16 residues. The germline CDR1 and CDR2 sequences are SQVTM and ANQGSEA. The ends were cut back, 4 bases at V and 2 bases at J, with 21 bases in the middle. The CDR3 loop is CSVAKGEEEPTYEQYV. The DNA for the CDR3 is TGCAGCGTTGCAAAGGGAGAGGAAGAGCCCACCTACGAGCAGTACGTC.

This chain links TRBV6-4 with TRBJ2-2; 11 bases match TRBD2. The CDR3 is made up of 16 amino acids. Germline V gene data show CDR1 as MRHNA and CDR2 as SNTAGT. Losses at the gene ends were 4 bases for V and 6 bases for J; bases not matched to a gene: 7. CDR3 nucleotides: TGTGCCAGCAGTGCTACCGGGACTAGCGGTTCCGGGGAGCTGTTTTTT. This codes for CASSATGTSGSGELFF.

The chain links TRBV29-1 to TRBJ1-1; weak D call: TRBD1 (6 bases). There are 13 residues in the CDR3. Germline CDR1 is SQVTM and CDR2 is ANQGSEA. In nucleotides, the CDR3 is TGCACCATCATGACAGGCCTGAACACTGAAGCTTTCTTT. Translation gives CTIMTGLNTEAFF.

The rearrangement uses TRBV7-9 and TRBJ2-1; perhaps TRBD1 as D (5 bases). V gave up 1 base and J gave up 10 bases, with 8 bases separating them. CDR1 is SEHNR and CDR2 is FQNEAQ in the germline V gene (reference sequence). The CDR3 runs to 12 residues. The CDR3 DNA sequence: TGTGCCAGCAGCTTAGAGGGGAAGGAGCAGTTCTTC. It codes for CASSLEGKEQFF. Combining the CDR3 with reference TRBV7-9 and TRBJ2-1 gives the whole variable domain DTGVSQNPRHKITKRGQNVTFRCDPISEHNRLYWYRQTLGQGPEFLTYFQNEAQLEKSRLLSDRFSAERPKGSFSTLEIQRTEQGDSAMYLCASSLEGKEQFFGPGTRLTVL.